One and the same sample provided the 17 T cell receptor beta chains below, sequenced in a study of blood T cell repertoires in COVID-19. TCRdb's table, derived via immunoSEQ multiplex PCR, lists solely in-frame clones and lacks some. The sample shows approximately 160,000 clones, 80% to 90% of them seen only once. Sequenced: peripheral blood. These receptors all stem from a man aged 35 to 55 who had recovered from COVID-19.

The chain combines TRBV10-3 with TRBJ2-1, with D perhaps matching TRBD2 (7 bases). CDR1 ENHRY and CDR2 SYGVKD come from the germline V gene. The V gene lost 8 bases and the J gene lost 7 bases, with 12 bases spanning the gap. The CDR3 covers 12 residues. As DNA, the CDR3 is TGTGCCATCGAGGGGGGGAGTAATGAGCAGTTCTTC. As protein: CAIEGGSNEQFF.

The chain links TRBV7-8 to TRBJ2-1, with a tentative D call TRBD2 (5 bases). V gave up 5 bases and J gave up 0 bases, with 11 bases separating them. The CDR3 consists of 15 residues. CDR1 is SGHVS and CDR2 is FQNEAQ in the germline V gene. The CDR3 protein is CASSRTAASYNEQFF. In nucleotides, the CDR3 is TGTGCCAGCAGCCGAACAGCGGCCTCCTACAATGAGCAGTTCTTC.

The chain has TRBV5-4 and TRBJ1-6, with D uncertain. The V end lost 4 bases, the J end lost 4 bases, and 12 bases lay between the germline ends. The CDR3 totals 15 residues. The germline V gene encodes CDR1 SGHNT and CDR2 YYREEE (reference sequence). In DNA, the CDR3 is TGTGCCAGCAGCGATTGGACTGCGTATAATTCACCCCTCCACTTT. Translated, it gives CASSDWTAYNSPLHF.

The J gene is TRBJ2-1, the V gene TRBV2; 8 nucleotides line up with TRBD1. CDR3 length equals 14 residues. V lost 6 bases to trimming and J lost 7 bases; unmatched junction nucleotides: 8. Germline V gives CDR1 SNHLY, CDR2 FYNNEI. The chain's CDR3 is CASSPEDRENEQFF. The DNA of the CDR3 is TGTGCCAGCAGCCCCGAGGACAGGGAAAATGAGCAGTTCTTC.

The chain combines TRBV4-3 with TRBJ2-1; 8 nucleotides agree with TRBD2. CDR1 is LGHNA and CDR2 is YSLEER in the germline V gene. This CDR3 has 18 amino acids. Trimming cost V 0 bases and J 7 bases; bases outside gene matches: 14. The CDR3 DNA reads TGCGCCAGCAGCCAAGATAGGCTAGCGGGTCGGAGGAGGAATGAGCAGTTCTTC. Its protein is CASSQDRLAGRRRNEQFF.

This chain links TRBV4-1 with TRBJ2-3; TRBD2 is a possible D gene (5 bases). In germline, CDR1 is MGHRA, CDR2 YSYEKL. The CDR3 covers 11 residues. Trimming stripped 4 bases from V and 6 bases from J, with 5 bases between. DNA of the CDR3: TGCGCCAGCAGCCTAGCGGATACGCAGTATTTT. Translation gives CASSLADTQYF.

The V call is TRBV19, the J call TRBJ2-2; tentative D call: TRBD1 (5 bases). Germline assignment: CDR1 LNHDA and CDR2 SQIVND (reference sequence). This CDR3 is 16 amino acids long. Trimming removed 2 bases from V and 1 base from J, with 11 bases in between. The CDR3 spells CASSIMTAENTGELFF. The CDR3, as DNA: TGTGCCAGTAGTATAATGACAGCCGAGAACACCGGGGAGCTGTTTTTT.

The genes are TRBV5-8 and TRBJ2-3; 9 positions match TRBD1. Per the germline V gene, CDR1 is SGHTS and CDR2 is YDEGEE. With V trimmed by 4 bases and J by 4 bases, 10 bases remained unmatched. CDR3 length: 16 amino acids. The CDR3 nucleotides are TGTGCCAGCAGCCGCAAGACAGGGGGGAGCGCAGATACGCAGTATTTT. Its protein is CASSRKTGGSADTQYF.

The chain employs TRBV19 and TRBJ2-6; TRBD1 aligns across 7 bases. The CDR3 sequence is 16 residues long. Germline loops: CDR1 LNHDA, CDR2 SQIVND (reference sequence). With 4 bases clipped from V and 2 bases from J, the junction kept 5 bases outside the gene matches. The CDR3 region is CASSTGTATGANVLTF. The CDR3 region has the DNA TGTGCCAGTAGTACCGGGACAGCCACTGGGGCCAACGTCCTGACTTTC.

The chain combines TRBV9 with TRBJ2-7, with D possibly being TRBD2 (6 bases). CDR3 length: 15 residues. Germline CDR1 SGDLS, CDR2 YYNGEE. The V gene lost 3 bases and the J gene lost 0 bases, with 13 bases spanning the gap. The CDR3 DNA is TGTGCCAGCAGCGCAGCCCCGGGACTCTCCTACGAGCAGTACTTC. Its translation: CASSAAPGLSYEQYF.

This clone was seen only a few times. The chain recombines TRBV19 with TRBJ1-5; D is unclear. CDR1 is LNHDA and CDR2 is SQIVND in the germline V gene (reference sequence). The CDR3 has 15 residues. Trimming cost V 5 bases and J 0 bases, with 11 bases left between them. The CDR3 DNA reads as TGTGCCAGTAGTGGGGAAGGACTTAGCAATCAGCCCCAGCATTTT. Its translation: CASSGEGLSNQPQHF.

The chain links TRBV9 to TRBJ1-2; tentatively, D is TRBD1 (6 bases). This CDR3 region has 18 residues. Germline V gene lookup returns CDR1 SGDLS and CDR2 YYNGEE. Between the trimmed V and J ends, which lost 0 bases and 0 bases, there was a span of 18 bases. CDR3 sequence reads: CASSVAPGGPFTNYGYTF. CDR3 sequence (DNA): TGTGCCAGCAGCGTAGCTCCGGGGGGCCCCTTTACTAACTATGGCTACACCTTC.

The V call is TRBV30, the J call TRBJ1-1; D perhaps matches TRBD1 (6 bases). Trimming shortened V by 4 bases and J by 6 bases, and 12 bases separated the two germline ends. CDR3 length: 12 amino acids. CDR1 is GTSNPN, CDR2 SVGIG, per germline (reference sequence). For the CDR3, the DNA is TGTGCCTGGACCACAGGGTCCGCTGAAGCTTTCTTT. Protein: CAWTTGSAEAFF.

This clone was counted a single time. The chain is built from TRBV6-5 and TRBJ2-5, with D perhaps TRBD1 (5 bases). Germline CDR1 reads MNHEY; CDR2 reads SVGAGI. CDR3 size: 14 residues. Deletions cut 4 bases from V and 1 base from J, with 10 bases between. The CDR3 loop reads CASSLDTSQETQYF. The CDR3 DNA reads TGTGCCAGCAGTTTGGACACTTCCCAAGAGACCCAGTACTTC.

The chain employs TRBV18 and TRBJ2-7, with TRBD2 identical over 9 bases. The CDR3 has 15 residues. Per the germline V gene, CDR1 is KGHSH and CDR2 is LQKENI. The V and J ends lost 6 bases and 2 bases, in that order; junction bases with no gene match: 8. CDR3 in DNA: TGTGCCAGCTCCGTCCCAGCGGGAGGTCCCTACGAGCAGTACTTC. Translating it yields CASSVPAGGPYEQYF.

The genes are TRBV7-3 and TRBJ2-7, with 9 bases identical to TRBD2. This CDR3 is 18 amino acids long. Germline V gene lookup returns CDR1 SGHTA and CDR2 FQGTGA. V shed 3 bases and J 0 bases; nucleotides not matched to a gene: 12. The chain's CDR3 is CASSFRRPSGEHSYEQYF. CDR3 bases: TGTGCCAGCAGCTTCCGCCGTCCTAGCGGGGAACACTCCTACGAGCAGTACTTC.

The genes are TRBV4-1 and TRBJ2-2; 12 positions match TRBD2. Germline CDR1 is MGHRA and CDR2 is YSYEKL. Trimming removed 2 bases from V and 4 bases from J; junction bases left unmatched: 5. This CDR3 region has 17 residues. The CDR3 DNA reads TGCGCCAGCAGCCAATCACTAGCGGGAGGCAGCACCGGGGAGCTGTTTTTT. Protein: CASSQSLAGGSTGELFF.